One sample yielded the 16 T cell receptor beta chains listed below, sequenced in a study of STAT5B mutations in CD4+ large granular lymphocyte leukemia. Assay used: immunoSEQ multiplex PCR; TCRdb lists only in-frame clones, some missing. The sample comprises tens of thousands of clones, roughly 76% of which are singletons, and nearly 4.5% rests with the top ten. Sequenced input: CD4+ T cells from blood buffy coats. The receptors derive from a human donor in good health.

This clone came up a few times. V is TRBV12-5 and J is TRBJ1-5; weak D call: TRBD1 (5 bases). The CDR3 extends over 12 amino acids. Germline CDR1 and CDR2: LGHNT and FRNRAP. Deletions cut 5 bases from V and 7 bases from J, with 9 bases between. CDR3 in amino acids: CASGTGKQPQHF. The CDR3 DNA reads TGTGCTAGTGGTACAGGAAAACAGCCCCAGCATTTT.

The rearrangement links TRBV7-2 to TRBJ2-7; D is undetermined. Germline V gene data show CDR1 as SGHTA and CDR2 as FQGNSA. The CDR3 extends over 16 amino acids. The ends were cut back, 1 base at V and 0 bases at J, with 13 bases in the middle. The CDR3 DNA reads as TGTGCCAGCAGCTTAGAATCCGGTTTTAGCTCCTACGAGCAGTACTTC. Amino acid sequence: CASSLESGFSSYEQYF.

CDR3 amino acids: CASKAETPGELFF. CDR3 nucleotides: TGTGCCAGCAAGGCCGAAACTCCCGGGGAGCTGTTTTTT. The gene calls are TRBV18 and TRBJ2-2; D remains unclear. V lost 8 bases to trimming and J lost 6 bases, with 13 bases between them. This CDR3 is 13 amino acids long. Germline V gives CDR1 KGHSH, CDR2 LQKENI.

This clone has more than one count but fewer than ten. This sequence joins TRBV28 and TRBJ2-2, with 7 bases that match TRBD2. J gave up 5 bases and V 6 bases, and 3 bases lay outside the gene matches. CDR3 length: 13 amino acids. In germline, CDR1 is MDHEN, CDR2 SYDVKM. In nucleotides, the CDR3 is TGTGCCAGCAGATCTAGCGGTACCGGGGAGCTGTTTTTT. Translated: CASRSSGTGELFF.

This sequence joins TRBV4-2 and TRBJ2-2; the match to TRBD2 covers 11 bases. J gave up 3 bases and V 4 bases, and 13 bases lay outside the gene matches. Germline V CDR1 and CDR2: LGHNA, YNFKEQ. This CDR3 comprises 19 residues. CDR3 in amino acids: CASSLTSTSGIGDTGELFF. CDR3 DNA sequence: TGTGCCAGCAGCCTTACTTCGACTAGCGGGATCGGAGACACCGGGGAGCTGTTTTTT.

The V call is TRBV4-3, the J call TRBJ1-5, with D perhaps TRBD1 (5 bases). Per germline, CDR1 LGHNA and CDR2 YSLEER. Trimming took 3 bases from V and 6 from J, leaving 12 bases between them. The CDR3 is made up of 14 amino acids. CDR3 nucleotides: TGCGCCAGCAGCCAGGACACGACCACTCAGCCCCAGCATTTT. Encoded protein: CASSQDTTTQPQHF.

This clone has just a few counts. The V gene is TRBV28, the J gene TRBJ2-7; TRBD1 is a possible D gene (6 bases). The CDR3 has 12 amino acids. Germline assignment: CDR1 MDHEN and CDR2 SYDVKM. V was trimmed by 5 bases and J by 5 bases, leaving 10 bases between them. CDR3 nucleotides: TGTGCCAGCAGTCGCAACAGGGACGAGCAGTACTTC. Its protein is CASSRNRDEQYF. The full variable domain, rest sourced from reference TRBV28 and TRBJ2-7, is DVKVTQSSRYLVKRTGEKVFLECVQDMDHENMFWYRQDPGLGLRLIYFSYDVKMKEKGDIPEGYSVSREKKERFSLILESASTNQTSMYLCASSRNRDEQYFGPGTRLTVT.

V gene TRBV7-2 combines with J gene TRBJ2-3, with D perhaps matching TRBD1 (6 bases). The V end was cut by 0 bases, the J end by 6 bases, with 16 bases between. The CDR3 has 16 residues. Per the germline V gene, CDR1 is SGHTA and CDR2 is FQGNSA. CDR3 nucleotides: TGTGCCAGCAGCTTAGCCTTGATACAGGGACCCGATACGCAGTATTTT. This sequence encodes CASSLALIQGPDTQYF. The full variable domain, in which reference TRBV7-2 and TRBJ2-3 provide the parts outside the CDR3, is GAGVSQSPSNKVTEKGKDVELRCDPISGHTALYWYRQSLGQGLEFLIYFQGNSAPDKSGLPSDRFSAERTGGSVSTLTIQRTQQEDSAVYLCASSLALIQGPDTQYFGPGTRLTVL.

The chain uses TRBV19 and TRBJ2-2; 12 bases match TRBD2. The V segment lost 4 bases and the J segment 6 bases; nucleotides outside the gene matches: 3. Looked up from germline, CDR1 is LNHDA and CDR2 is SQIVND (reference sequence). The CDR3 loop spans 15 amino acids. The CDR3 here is CASSRLAGEAGELFF. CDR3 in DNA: TGTGCCAGTAGTAGACTAGCGGGAGAGGCCGGGGAGCTGTTTTTT.

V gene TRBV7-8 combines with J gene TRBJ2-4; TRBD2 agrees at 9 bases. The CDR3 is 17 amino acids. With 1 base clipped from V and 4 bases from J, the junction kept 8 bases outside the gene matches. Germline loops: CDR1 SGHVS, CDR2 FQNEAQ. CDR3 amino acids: CASSLVIAAGGKNIQYF. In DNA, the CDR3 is TGTGCCAGCAGCTTAGTGATTGCAGCGGGGGGAAAAAACATTCAGTACTTC.

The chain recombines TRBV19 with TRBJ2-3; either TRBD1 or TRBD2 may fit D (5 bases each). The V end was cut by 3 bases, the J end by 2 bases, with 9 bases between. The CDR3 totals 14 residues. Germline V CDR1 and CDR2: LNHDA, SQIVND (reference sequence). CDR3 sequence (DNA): TGTGCCAGTAGTATCCCAGGGACCACAGATACGCAGTATTTT. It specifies CASSIPGTTDTQYF. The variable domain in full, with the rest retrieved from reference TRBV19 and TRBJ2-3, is DGGITQSPKYLFRKEGQNVTLSCEQNLNHDAMYWYRQDPGQGLRLIYYSQIVNDFQKGDIAEGYSVSREKKESFPLTVTSAQKNPTAFYLCASSIPGTTDTQYFGPGTRLTVL.

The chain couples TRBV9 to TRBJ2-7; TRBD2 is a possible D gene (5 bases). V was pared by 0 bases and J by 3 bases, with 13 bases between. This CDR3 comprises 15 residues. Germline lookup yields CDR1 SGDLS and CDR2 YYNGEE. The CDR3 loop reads CASSVGPAEHYEQYF. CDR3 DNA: TGTGCCAGCAGCGTAGGGCCAGCGGAGCACTACGAGCAGTACTTC.

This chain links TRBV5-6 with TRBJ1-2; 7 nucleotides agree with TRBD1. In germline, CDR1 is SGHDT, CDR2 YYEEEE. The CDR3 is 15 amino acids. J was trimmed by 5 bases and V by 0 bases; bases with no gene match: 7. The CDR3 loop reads CASSLASQGVYGYTF. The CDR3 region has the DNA TGTGCCAGCAGCTTGGCTAGCCAGGGGGTGTATGGCTACACCTTC.

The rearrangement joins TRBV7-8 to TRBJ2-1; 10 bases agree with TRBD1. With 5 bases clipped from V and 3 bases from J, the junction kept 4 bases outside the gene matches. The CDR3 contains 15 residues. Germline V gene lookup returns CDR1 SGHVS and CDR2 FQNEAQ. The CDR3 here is CASSEGTGVYNEQFF. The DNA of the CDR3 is TGTGCCAGCAGCGAGGGGACAGGGGTCTACAATGAGCAGTTCTTC.

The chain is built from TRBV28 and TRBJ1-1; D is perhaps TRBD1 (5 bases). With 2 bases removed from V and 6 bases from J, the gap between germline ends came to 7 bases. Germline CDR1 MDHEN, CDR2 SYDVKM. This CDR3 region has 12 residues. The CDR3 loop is CASSLGTSEAFF. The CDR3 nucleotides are TGTGCCAGCAGTTTAGGGACCTCTGAAGCTTTCTTT.

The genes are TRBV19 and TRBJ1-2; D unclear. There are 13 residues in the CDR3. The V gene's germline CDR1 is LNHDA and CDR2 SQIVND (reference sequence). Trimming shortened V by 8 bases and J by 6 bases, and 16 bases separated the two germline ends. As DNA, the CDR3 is TGTGCCAGTCGTAATGGGAATGGCGATGGCTACACCTTC. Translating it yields CASRNGNGDGYTF.